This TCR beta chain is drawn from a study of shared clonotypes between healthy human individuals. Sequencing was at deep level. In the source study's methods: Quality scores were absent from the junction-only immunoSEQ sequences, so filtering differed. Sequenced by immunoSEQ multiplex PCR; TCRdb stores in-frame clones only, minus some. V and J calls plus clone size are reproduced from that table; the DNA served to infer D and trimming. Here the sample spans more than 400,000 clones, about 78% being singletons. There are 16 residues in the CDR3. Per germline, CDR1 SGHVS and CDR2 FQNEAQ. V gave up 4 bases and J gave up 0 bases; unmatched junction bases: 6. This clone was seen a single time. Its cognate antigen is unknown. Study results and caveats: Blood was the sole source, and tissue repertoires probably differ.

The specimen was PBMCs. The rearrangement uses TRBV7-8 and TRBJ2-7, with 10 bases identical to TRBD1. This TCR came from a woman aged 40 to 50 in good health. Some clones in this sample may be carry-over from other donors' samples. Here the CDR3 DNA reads TGTGCCAGCAGCTCTATCAGACAGGGGGCCTCCTACGAGCAGTACTTC. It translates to CASSSIRQGASYEQYF. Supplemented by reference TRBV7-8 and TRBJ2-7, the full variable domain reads GAGVSQSPRYKVAKRGQDVALRCDPISGHVSLFWYQQALGQGPEFLTYFQNEAQLDKSGLPSDRFFAERPEGSVSTLKIQRTQQEDSAVYLCASSSIRQGASYEQYFGPGTRLTVT.